These 20 T cell receptor beta chains originate from one sample sequenced in a study of regulatory T cells in long-lasting Graves disease. This sample's time point: persistent/refractory GD, antithyroid drugs over 5 years with positive TRAb. RNA isolated from PBMCs was used to make the TCR library. HTBI primers from iRepertoire and Arm-PCR of CDR3 regions yielded the TCR beta libraries. MiXCR, applied by TCRdb to the multiplex PCR reads, yields one record per CDR3 protein. This sample carries under 500,000 distinct CDR3 sequences, less than 25% of them seen once, and the ten largest clones take roughly 8%. Sequencing used peripheral blood mononuclear cells (PBMCs), obtained when the disease was refractory, from a patient treated with antithyroid drugs. These receptors originate from a female donor with Graves disease.

This clonotype has just a few counts. The rearrangement uses TRBV29-1 and TRBJ1-1; no firm D call. The CDR3 is 14 amino acids. V lost 4 bases to trimming and J lost 3 bases, with 15 bases between them. Germline CDR1 is SQVTM and CDR2 is ANQGSEA. DNA of the CDR3: TGCAGCGTTGTTGTGAGGATTTCGGACACTGAAGCTTTCTTT. Amino acid sequence: CSVVVRISDTEAFF.

This clonotype was counted many times. The V and J genes are TRBV28 and TRBJ1-2; possible D gene TRBD1, 5 bases. CDR1 and CDR2 (germline): MDHEN, SYDVKM. V was cut by 6 bases and J by 7 bases, with 9 bases left in between. The CDR3 sequence is 11 residues long. For the CDR3, the DNA is TGTGCCAGCAGCTCAGGGACTGGCTACACCTTC. This codes for CASSSGTGYTF.

This clonotype showed up just a few times. The chain joins TRBV7-6 to TRBJ2-7, with 13 bases identical to TRBD2. The CDR3 consists of 15 residues. CDR1 SGHVS and CDR2 FNYEAQ come from the germline V gene. V dropped 5 bases and J dropped 4; count of bases not matched to a gene: 5. The CDR3 region has the DNA TGTGCCAGCAGCCACGGACTAGCGGGAGTTTACGAGCAGTACTTC. Translating gives CASSHGLAGVYEQYF.

This clonotype has a handful of counts. The gene calls are TRBV6-1 and TRBJ2-7, with 7 bases identical to TRBD1. This CDR3 has 16 residues. CDR1 MNHNS and CDR2 SASEGT come from the germline V gene. J lost 5 bases, V lost 6 bases, and 16 bases had no gene match. DNA of the CDR3: TGTGCCAGCAGCCCGATACTCCCAGGGACAGACCACGAGCAGTACTTC. Protein product: CASSPILPGTDHEQYF.

This clonotype was seen repeatedly, ten times or more. This rearrangement joins TRBV27 to TRBJ2-7; D gene ambiguous. The CDR3 length is 13 residues. The germline V and J ends were trimmed by 5 bases and 4 bases, with 12 bases remaining between them. Germline CDR1 MNHEY, CDR2 SMNVEV (reference sequence). DNA for the CDR3: TGTGCCAGCAGTCCCCTGGGATCTTACGAGCAGTACTTC. Amino acid sequence: CASSPLGSYEQYF.

In this sample, this clonotype turned up many times. The CDR3 sequence is CSAGRGFLAKNIQYF. In DNA, the CDR3 is TGCAGTGCTGGCAGGGGCTTTTTAGCCAAAAACATTCAGTACTTC. V and J are TRBV20-1 and TRBJ2-4; D may be TRBD1 (6 bases). Trimming removed 5 bases from V and 0 bases from J, with 14 bases in between. The CDR3 totals 15 residues. Germline CDR1 reads DFQATT; CDR2 reads SNEGSKA (reference sequence).

This clonotype was counted once. The genes are TRBV3-1 and TRBJ1-1; D not certain. Trimming pared 1 base from V and 10 bases from J, leaving 22 bases between. The CDR3 covers 16 residues. The V gene's germline CDR1 is LGHDT and CDR2 YNNKEL (reference sequence). The DNA for the CDR3 is TGTGCCAGCAGCCAAGGGGCAGTTCGTAGGTCTGCTGTAGCTTTCTTT. This gives the protein CASSQGAVRRSAVAFF.

The table lists this clonotype with a few counts. A read error may explain this, as a much larger clone is one base away. J is TRBJ2-7 and V is TRBV7-2, with D possibly TRBD2 on 5 matching bases. V gave up 3 bases and J gave up 3 bases, with 9 bases separating them. The length of the CDR3 is 13 residues. Per germline, CDR1 SGHTA and CDR2 FQGNSA. CDR3 coding DNA: TGTGCCAGCAGCTTCCGGGAAAGCTACGAGCAGTACTTC. As protein: CASSFRESYEQYF.

This chain uses TRBV4-1 with TRBJ2-5, with 11 nucleotides matching TRBD2. J lost 5 bases, V lost 1 base, and 6 bases had no gene match. Germline values: CDR1 MGHRA, CDR2 YSYEKL. The CDR3 totals 16 residues. CDR3 protein: CASSQVGIAGGETQYF. The CDR3 nucleotides are TGCGCCAGCAGCCAAGTTGGGATAGCGGGAGGGGAGACCCAGTACTTC.

The chain carries TRBV6-1 and TRBJ2-2, with 7 positions matching TRBD2. CDR3 size: 14 residues. Per germline, CDR1 MNHNS and CDR2 SASEGT. V lost 5 bases and J lost 3; bases outside the gene matches: 3. The CDR3 spells CASSPSGYTGELFF. CDR3 nucleotide sequence: TGTGCCAGCAGTCCTAGCGGATACACCGGGGAGCTGTTTTTT.

The V and J genes are TRBV6-5 and TRBJ2-4, with 9 positions matching TRBD2. V was clipped by 2 bases and J by 2 bases; unmatched bases: 1. The CDR3 has 15 residues. The germline V gene has CDR1 MNHEY and CDR2 SVGAGI. CDR3 nucleotide sequence: TGTGCCAGCAGTTACGCGGGAGGGCCCAAAAACATTCAGTACTTC. This translates into CASSYAGGPKNIQYF.

This clonotype was seen a handful of times. The V and J genes are TRBV4-3 and TRBJ1-2; 7 bases match TRBD1. Germline CDR1 reads LGHNA; CDR2 reads YSLEER. J lost 7 bases, V lost 1 base, and 6 bases had no gene match. CDR3 size: 14 residues. The CDR3 sequence: CASSQGQGVVGYTF. The CDR3, as DNA: TGCGCCAGCAGCCAAGGGCAGGGGGTTGTTGGCTACACCTTC.

The table lists this clonotype with many counts. The chain carries TRBV7-6 and TRBJ2-2; no definite D call. This CDR3 has 15 amino acids. The V gene's germline CDR1 is SGHVS and CDR2 FNYEAQ. Trimming pared 5 bases from V and 4 bases from J, leaving 14 bases between. Here the CDR3 reads CASSPGRSSTGELFF. CDR3 in DNA: TGTGCCAGCAGCCCGGGCAGGTCTTCCACCGGGGAGCTGTTTTTT. The full variable domain, in which reference TRBV7-6 and TRBJ2-2 provide the parts outside the CDR3, is GAGVSQSPRYKVTKRGQDVALRCDPISGHVSLYWYRQALGQGPEFLTYFNYEAQQDKSGLPNDRFSAERPEGSISTLTIQRTEQRDSAMYRCASSPGRSSTGELFFGEGSRLTVL.

The sample holds many counts of this clonotype. This rearrangement joins TRBV6-1 to TRBJ2-7; no reliable D call. Trimming stripped 1 base from V and 6 bases from J, with 10 bases between. From germline, CDR1 is MNHNS and CDR2 SASEGT. The CDR3 runs 13 residues. The CDR3 DNA follows: TGTGCCAGCAGTGAAGGATACGGGTTCGAGCAGTACTTC. Translation gives CASSEGYGFEQYF.

This clonotype was counted only a few times. The chain carries TRBV5-5 and TRBJ1-2; D uncertain. Looked up from germline, CDR1 is SGHKS and CDR2 is YYEKEE (reference sequence). The V end was cut by 4 bases, the J end by 4 bases, with 11 bases between. The CDR3 is 13 residues long. The CDR3 sequence: CASSPGNSYGYTF. The CDR3 DNA sequence: TGTGCCAGCAGCCCGGGTAATTCCTATGGCTACACCTTC.

This clonotype has only a few counts. This rearrangement joins TRBV11-2 to TRBJ2-1, with D possibly TRBD1 on 6 matching bases. Between the trimmed V and J ends, which lost 2 bases and 12 bases, there was a span of 14 bases. The CDR3 spans 13 residues. Germline V lookup: CDR1 SGHAT, CDR2 FQNNGV. CDR3 amino acids: CASSLQQAGAQFF. The CDR3 nucleotides read TGTGCCAGCAGCTTACAACAAGCAGGGGCGCAGTTCTTC.

The genes are TRBV19 and TRBJ1-6; 8 nucleotides align to TRBD1. J lost 10 bases, V lost 3 bases, and 8 bases had no gene match. In germline, CDR1 is LNHDA, CDR2 SQIVND (reference sequence). The CDR3 runs 15 residues. CDR3 sequence (DNA): TGTGCCAGTAGTATTTCCGGGACAGGCTCGTCACCCCTCCACTTT. This translates into CASSISGTGSSPLHF.

This clonotype was recorded many times. V and J are TRBV2 and TRBJ1-6; the D gene is possibly TRBD1 (5 bases). Germline V gene lookup returns CDR1 SNHLY and CDR2 FYNNEI. The germline V and J ends were trimmed by 4 bases and 14 bases, with 18 bases remaining between them. The CDR3 has 14 amino acids. The CDR3 nucleotides read TGTGCCAGCAGTGTAGACAGTCCTGTAGGTTCCCTCCACTTT. It translates to CASSVDSPVGSLHF.

This clonotype was picked up many times. The genes are TRBV30 and TRBJ1-2; maybe TRBD1 (6 bases). This CDR3 has 11 residues. V dropped 1 base and J dropped 8 bases, with 8 bases sitting between them. Germline values: CDR1 GTSNPN, CDR2 SVGIG (reference sequence). The CDR3 loop is CAWSGGQGYTF. The CDR3 bases are TGTGCCTGGAGTGGAGGACAGGGCTACACCTTC. Variable domain in full (rest from reference TRBV30 and TRBJ1-2): SQTIHQWPATLVQPVGSPLSLECTVEGTSNPNLYWYRQAAGRGLQLLFYSVGIGQISSEVPQNLSASRPQDRQFILSSKKLLLSDSGFYLCAWSGGQGYTFGSGTRLTVV.

This clonotype was picked up many times. The chain is built from TRBV20-1 and TRBJ2-4; D gene ambiguous. The CDR3 is 14 amino acids. CDR1 and CDR2 (germline): DFQATT, SNEGSKA (reference sequence). Trimming took 6 bases from V and 5 from J, leaving 17 bases between them. CDR3 loop: CSARRATYENIQYF. CDR3 DNA sequence: TGCAGTGCCAGACGGGCAACGTACGAAAACATTCAGTACTTC.